This entry lists 16 T cell receptor beta chains sequenced from one sample in a study of TIL therapy for anti-PD-1-resistant metastatic lung cancer. The immunoSEQ assay was v3. The method was immunoSEQ multiplex PCR; TCRdb's version includes in-frame clones alone and lacks a portion of them. The sample includes 10,000 to 15,000 clones, roughly 58% of them seen just once. Described time point: pre-treatment sample, taken before nivolumab and TIL therapy. Most excised metastases sampled were pleural nodules or supraclavicular lymph nodes. The sequencing here drew on tumor tissue, taken at baseline. Every receptor here comes from a person aged 25-85 years with non-small cell lung cancer.

This clone is a singleton in its sample. V and J are TRBV5-1 and TRBJ1-4; D is unclear. Trimming left V 0 bases short and J 4 bases short, with 7 bases between. This CDR3 region has 14 residues. Per the germline V gene, CDR1 is SGHRS and CDR2 is YFSETQ. The DNA for the CDR3 is TGCGCCAGCAGCTTGGGGTCCTTTAATGAAAAACTGTTTTTT. It encodes CASSLGSFNEKLFF.

The CDR3 DNA sequence: TGTGCCAGCAGCCAAGACAACGCGGGCGGAGAGACCCAGTACTTC. Amino acids: CASSQDNAGGETQYF. The rearrangement links TRBV3-1 (or the pseudogene TRBV3-2) to TRBJ2-5; weak D call: TRBD2 (5 bases). The CDR3 totals 15 residues. Germline V gene sequence: CDR1 LGHDT, CDR2 YNNKEL (reference sequence). Trimming pared 0 bases from V and 4 bases from J, leaving 12 bases between.

The rearrangement links TRBV18 to TRBJ2-7; TRBD2 matches 10 bases. V was pared by 2 bases and J by 7 bases, with 11 bases of the junction left unmatched. The CDR3 extends over 16 amino acids. Germline lookup yields CDR1 KGHSH and CDR2 LQKENI. CDR3 bases: TGTGCCAGCTCACCAAAGAGCGGGAGGGCCTCGGGGGAGCAGTACTTC. Its translation is CASSPKSGRASGEQYF.

V and J are TRBV5-5 and TRBJ1-6; a weak D match, TRBD1 (5 bases). CDR3 length: 18 amino acids. CDR1 SGHKS and CDR2 YYEKEE come from the germline V gene (reference sequence). V was shortened by 2 bases and J by 0 bases, with 15 bases between the two germline ends. The CDR3 loop reads CASSFSTGQTSYNSPLHF. CDR3 bases: TGTGCCAGCAGCTTTAGCACAGGTCAAACCTCCTATAATTCACCCCTCCACTTT. The full variable domain, with the rest looked up from reference TRBV5-5 and TRBJ1-6, is DAGVTQSPTHLIKTRGQQVTLRCSPISGHKSVSWYQQVLGQGPQFIFQYYEKEERGRGNFPDRFSARQFPNYSSELNVNALLLGDSALYLCASSFSTGQTSYNSPLHFGNGTRLTVT.

This chain links TRBV5-1 with TRBJ2-7; D gene unclear. CDR1 is SGHRS and CDR2 is YFSETQ in the germline V gene. The V end lost 1 base, the J end lost 0 bases, and 20 bases lay between the germline ends. This CDR3 spans 18 amino acids. The CDR3 sequence is CASSLFNPGEVSSYEQYF. For the CDR3, the DNA is TGCGCCAGCAGCTTGTTTAATCCGGGTGAGGTCAGCTCCTACGAGCAGTACTTC. The variable domain in full, completed from reference TRBV5-1 and TRBJ2-7, reads KAGVTQTPRYLIKTRGQQVTLSCSPISGHRSVSWYQQTPGQGLQFLFEYFSETQRNKGNFPGRFSGRQFSNSRSEMNVSTLELGDSALYLCASSLFNPGEVSSYEQYFGPGTRLTVT.

A note on this clone: This sample includes further DNA sequences coding for the same CDR3. The chain carries TRBV18 and TRBJ2-3; 9 positions agree with TRBD2. Germline trimming cut 6 bases from V and 6 bases from J; bases unmatched to any gene: 4. Germline CDR1 is KGHSH and CDR2 is LQKENI. The CDR3 is 13 residues long. CDR3 bases: TGTGCCAGCTCCCCTAGCGGGACCGATACGCAGTATTTT. It yields the protein CASSPSGTDTQYF. Variable domain in full (rest from reference TRBV18 and TRBJ2-3): NAGVMQNPRHLVRRRGQEARLRCSPMKGHSHVYWYRQLPEEGLKFMVYLQKENIIDESGMPKERFSAEFPKEGPSILRIQQVVRGDSAAYFCASSPSGTDTQYFGPGTRLTVL.

V usage is TRBV7-3 and J usage is TRBJ1-6, with D perhaps TRBD1 (6 bases). Germline V gives CDR1 SGHTA, CDR2 FQGTGA. The CDR3 has 16 residues. Trimming stripped 1 base from V and 4 bases from J, with 11 bases between. The CDR3 region has the DNA TGTGCCAGCAGCTTAAGCAGGACAGCTTATAATTCACCCCTCCACTTT. Amino acid sequence: CASSLSRTAYNSPLHF.

The chain employs TRBV4-2 and TRBJ1-1, with a possible D match to TRBD1 (5 bases). Germline values: CDR1 LGHNA, CDR2 YNFKEQ. The CDR3 spans 18 residues. Trimming cost V 0 bases and J 6 bases, with 23 bases left between them. CDR3 bases: TGTGCCAGCAGCCAAGAAATAGACAGCCAGGAATGGATCGCTGAAGCTTTCTTT. Amino acid sequence: CASSQEIDSQEWIAEAFF.

V gene TRBV6-5 combines with J gene TRBJ1-2, with 8 bases lining up with TRBD1. The V gene's germline CDR1 is MNHEY and CDR2 SVGAGI. The CDR3 is made up of 14 amino acids. J gave up 6 bases and V 5 bases, and 8 bases lay outside the gene matches. The DNA for the CDR3 is TGTGCCAGCAGTCGCCCTGACAGGGGAGATGGCTACACCTTC. Translation gives CASSRPDRGDGYTF.

The CDR3 here is CAISGQGTSGSTGTDTQYF. In DNA form, the CDR3 reads TGTGCCATCAGTGGCCAGGGGACTAGCGGGAGTACTGGCACAGATACGCAGTATTTT. The chain couples TRBV10-3 to TRBJ2-3; TRBD2 aligns across 14 bases. Germline V CDR1 and CDR2: ENHRY, SYGVKD. The trim removed 4 bases at V and 1 base at J, leaving 10 bases unmatched. CDR3 length equals 19 residues.

This chain links TRBV4-1 with TRBJ1-4, with no clear D. The CDR3 is made up of 12 amino acids. Germline lookup yields CDR1 MGHRA and CDR2 YSYEKL. Between the trimmed V and J ends, which lost 1 base and 8 bases, there was a span of 5 bases. The CDR3: CASSQVREKLFF. The CDR3 DNA reads TGCGCCAGCAGCCAAGTCAGGGAAAAACTGTTTTTT.

This chain connects TRBV19 to TRBJ1-1; 10 nucleotides line up with TRBD1. Germline V gene data show CDR1 as LNHDA and CDR2 as SQIVND (reference sequence). V dropped 4 bases and J dropped 1; count of bases not matched to a gene: 6. The CDR3 is 16 residues long. The CDR3 spells CASSTRDRGENTEAFF. CDR3 in DNA: TGTGCCAGTAGTACACGGGACAGGGGCGAGAACACTGAAGCTTTCTTT.

The J gene is TRBJ2-3, the V gene TRBV7-8; D call uncertain. The CDR3 covers 15 residues. Per the germline V gene, CDR1 is SGHVS and CDR2 is FQNEAQ. Trimming took 5 bases from V and 4 from J, leaving 16 bases between them. CDR3 in DNA: TGTGCCAGCAGCGTAGACCCCGCCTCGGCAGATACGCAGTATTTT. This gives the protein CASSVDPASADTQYF. The complete variable domain, with remaining parts taken from reference TRBV7-8 and TRBJ2-3, reads GAGVSQSPRYKVAKRGQDVALRCDPISGHVSLFWYQQALGQGPEFLTYFQNEAQLDKSGLPSDRFFAERPEGSVSTLKIQRTQQEDSAVYLCASSVDPASADTQYFGPGTRLTVL.

The chain joins TRBV7-9 to TRBJ1-3; 8 bases are a match to TRBD1. V lost 5 bases and J lost 2; bases outside the gene matches: 5. This CDR3 is built from 15 residues. Germline CDR1 is SEHNR and CDR2 is FQNEAQ (reference sequence). The CDR3 here is CASSPQGAAGNTIYF. In nucleotides, the CDR3 is TGTGCCAGCAGCCCCCAGGGGGCAGCTGGAAACACCATATATTTT.

The gene calls are TRBV19 and TRBJ1-4; 7 nucleotides agree with TRBD1. Per the germline V gene, CDR1 is LNHDA and CDR2 is SQIVND (reference sequence). V was pared by 6 bases and J by 7 bases, with 8 bases of the junction left unmatched. The CDR3 covers 14 residues. DNA of the CDR3: TGTGCCAGTAGCCCAGACAGGGTTACTGAAAAACTGTTTTTT. Translation gives CASSPDRVTEKLFF.

This clone was detected a few times. The V gene is TRBV6-6, the J gene TRBJ1-5, with TRBD1 as a possible D gene (5 bases). Trimming removed 7 bases from V and 5 bases from J, with 12 bases in between. This CDR3 has 13 residues. Germline values: CDR1 MNHNY, CDR2 SVGAGI (reference sequence). CDR3 sequence (DNA): TGTGCCAGCAACGGACACCTTGATCAGCCCCAGCATTTT. The encoded protein is CASNGHLDQPQHF.